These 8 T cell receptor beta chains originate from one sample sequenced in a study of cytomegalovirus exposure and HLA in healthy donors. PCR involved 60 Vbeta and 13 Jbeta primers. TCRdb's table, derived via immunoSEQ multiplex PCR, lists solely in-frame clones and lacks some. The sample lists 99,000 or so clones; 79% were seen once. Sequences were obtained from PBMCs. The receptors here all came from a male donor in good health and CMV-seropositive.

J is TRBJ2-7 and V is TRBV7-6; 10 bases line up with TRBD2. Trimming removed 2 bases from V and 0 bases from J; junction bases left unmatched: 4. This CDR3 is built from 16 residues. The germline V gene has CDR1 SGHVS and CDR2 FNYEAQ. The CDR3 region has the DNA TGTGCCAGCAGCTTATTAAGGACTAGCGGCTCCTACGAGCAGTACTTC. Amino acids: CASSLLRTSGSYEQYF.

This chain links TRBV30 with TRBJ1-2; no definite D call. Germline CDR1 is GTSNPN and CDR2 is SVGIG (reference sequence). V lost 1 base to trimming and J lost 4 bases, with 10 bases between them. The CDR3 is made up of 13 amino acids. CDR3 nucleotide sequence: TGTGCCTGGAGTGGCGATCTACTCTATGGCTACACCTTC. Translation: CAWSGDLLYGYTF. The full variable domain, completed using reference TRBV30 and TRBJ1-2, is SQTIHQWPATLVQPVGSPLSLECTVEGTSNPNLYWYRQAAGRGLQLLFYSVGIGQISSEVPQNLSASRPQDRQFILSSKKLLLSDSGFYLCAWSGDLLYGYTFGSGTRLTVV.

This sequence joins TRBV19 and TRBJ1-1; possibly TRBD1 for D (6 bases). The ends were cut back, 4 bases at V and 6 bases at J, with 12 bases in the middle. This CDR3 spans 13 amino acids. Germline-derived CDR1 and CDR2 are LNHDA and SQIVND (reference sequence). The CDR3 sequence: CASSTTGFAEAFF. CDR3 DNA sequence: TGTGCCAGTAGTACGACAGGATTCGCTGAAGCTTTCTTT.

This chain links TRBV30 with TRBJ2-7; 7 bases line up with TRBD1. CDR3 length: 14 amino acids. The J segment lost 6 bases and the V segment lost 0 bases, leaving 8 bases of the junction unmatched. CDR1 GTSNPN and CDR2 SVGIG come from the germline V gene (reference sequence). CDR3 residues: CAWSVDREISEQYF. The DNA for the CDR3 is TGTGCCTGGAGTGTCGACAGGGAAATCTCCGAGCAGTACTTC.

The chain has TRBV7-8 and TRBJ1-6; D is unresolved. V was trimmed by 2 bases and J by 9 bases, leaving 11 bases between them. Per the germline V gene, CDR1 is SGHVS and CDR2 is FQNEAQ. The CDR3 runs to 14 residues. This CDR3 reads CASSLTGMGSPLHF. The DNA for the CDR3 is TGTGCCAGCAGCTTAACGGGGATGGGTTCACCCCTCCACTTT.

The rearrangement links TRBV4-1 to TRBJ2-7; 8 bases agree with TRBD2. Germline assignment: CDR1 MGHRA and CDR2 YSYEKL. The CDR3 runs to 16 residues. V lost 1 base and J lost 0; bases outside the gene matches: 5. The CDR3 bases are TGCGCCAGCAGCCAAGGACTAGCGCGGGGCTCCTACGAGCAGTACTTC. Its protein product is CASSQGLARGSYEQYF.

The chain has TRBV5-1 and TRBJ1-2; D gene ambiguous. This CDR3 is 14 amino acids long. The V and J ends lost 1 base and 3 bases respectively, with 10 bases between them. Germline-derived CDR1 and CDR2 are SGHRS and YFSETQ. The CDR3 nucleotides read TGCGCCAGCAGCTTGAGTCAGTCAGACTATGGCTACACCTTC. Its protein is CASSLSQSDYGYTF. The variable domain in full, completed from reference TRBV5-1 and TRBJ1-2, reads KAGVTQTPRYLIKTRGQQVTLSCSPISGHRSVSWYQQTPGQGLQFLFEYFSETQRNKGNFPGRFSGRQFSNSRSEMNVSTLELGDSALYLCASSLSQSDYGYTFGSGTRLTVV.

DNA of the CDR3: TGCGCCAGCAGCTTGACAGGGGGCGCCTACAATGAGCAGTTCTTC. Protein sequence: CASSLTGGAYNEQFF. The gene calls are TRBV5-1 and TRBJ2-1; 9 bases align to TRBD1. The CDR3 runs to 15 residues. Germline trimming cut 1 base from V and 2 bases from J; bases unmatched to any gene: 1. CDR1 and CDR2 from the germline V gene are SGHRS and YFSETQ.